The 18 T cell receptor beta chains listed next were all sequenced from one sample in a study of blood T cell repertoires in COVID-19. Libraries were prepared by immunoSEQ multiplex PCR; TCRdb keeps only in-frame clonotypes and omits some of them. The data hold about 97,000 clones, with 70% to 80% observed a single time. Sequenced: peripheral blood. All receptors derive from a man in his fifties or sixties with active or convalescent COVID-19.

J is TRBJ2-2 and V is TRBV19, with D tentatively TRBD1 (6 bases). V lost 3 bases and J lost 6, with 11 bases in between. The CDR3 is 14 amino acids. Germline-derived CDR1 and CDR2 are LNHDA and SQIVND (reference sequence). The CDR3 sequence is CASSIATGPGELFF. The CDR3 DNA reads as TGTGCCAGTAGTATCGCTACAGGGCCCGGGGAGCTGTTTTTT.

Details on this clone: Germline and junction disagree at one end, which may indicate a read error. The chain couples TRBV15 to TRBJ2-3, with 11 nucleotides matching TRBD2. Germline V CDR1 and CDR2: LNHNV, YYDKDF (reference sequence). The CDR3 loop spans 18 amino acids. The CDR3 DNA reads TGTGTCACCAGCACAAATAACCGGACTAGCGGGAGCACAGATACGCAGTATTTT. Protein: CVTSTNNRTSGSTDTQYF.

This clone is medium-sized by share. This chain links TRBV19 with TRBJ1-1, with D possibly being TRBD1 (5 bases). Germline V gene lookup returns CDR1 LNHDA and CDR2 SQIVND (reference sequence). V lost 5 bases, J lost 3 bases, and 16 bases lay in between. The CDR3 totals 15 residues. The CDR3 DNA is TGTGCCAGTAGTTCCCCGGACATAACGGACACTGAAGCTTTCTTT. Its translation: CASSSPDITDTEAFF.

CDR3 amino acids: CASSQDRYTDTQYF. The CDR3, as DNA: TGCGCCAGCAGCCAGGACAGATACACAGATACGCAGTATTTT. V and J are TRBV5-1 and TRBJ2-3, with a weak D call TRBD1 (6 bases). The CDR3 sequence is 14 residues long. The V gene's germline CDR1 is SGHRS and CDR2 YFSETQ. The V end was cut by 4 bases, the J end by 2 bases, with 11 bases between.

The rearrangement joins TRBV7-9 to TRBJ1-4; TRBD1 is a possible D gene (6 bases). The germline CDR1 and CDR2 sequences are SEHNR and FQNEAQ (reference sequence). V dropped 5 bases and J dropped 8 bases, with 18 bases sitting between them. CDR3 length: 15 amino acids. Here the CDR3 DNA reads TGTGCCAGCAGCCCCCAAAAGGGGGTATGGGAAAAACTGTTTTTT. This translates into CASSPQKGVWEKLFF.

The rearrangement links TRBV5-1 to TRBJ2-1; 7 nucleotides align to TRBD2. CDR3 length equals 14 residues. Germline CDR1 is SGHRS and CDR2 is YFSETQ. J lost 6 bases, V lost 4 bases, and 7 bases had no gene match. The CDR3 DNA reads TGCGCCAGCAGCCGGCGGACTAGTGGCAATGAGCAGTTCTTC. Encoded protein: CASSRRTSGNEQFF.

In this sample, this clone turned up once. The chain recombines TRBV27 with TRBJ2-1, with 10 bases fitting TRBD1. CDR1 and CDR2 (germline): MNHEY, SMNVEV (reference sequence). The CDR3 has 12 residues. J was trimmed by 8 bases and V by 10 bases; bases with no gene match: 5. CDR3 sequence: CATRTGGDEQFF. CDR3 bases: TGTGCCACCCGGACAGGGGGTGATGAGCAGTTCTTC.

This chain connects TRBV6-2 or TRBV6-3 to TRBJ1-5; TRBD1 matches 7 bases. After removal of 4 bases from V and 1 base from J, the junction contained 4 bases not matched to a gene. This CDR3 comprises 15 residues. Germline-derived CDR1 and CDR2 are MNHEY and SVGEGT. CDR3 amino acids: CASSFQQGSNQPQHF. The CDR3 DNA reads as TGTGCCAGCAGTTTTCAACAGGGGAGCAATCAGCCCCAGCATTTT.

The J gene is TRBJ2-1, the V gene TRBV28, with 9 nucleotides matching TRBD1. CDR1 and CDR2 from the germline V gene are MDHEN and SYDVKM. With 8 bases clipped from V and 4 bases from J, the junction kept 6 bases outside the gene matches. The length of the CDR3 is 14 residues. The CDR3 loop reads CASQTGGPYNEQFF. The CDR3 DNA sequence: TGTGCCAGCCAAACAGGGGGCCCTTACAATGAGCAGTTCTTC.

CDR3 region: CASRLDSSRGYTF. The DNA for the CDR3 is TGTGCCAGCAGATTAGACAGCTCTCGGGGCTACACCTTC. V is TRBV6-5 and J is TRBJ1-2, with D maybe TRBD1 (5 bases). V was shortened by 6 bases and J by 8 bases, with 16 bases between the two germline ends. Germline CDR1 and CDR2: MNHEY and SVGAGI. This CDR3 region has 13 residues.

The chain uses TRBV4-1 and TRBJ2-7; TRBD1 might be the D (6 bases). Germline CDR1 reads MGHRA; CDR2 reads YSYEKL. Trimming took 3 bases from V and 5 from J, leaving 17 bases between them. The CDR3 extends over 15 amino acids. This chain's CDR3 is CASSHRMGAPHEQYV. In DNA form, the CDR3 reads TGCGCCAGCAGCCACCGGATGGGGGCACCCCACGAGCAGTACGTC.

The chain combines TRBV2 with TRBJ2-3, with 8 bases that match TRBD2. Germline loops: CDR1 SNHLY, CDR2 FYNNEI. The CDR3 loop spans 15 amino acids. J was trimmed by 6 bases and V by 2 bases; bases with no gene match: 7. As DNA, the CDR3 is TGTGCCAGCAGTGAATTGGCGGGAGGCGCTGATACGCAGTATTTT. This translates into CASSELAGGADTQYF.

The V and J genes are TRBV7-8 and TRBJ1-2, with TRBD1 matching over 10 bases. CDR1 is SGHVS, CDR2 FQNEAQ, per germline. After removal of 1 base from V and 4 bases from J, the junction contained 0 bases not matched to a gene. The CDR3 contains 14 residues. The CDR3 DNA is TGTGCCAGCAGCTTAGGGACAGGGGGCTATGGCTACACCTTC. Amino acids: CASSLGTGGYGYTF.

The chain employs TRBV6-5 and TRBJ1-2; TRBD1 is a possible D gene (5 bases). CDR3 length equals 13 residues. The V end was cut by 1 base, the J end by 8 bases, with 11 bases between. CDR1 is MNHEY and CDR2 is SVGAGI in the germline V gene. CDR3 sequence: CASSYYRGEGYTF. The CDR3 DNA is TGTGCCAGCAGTTACTATCGGGGGGAGGGCTACACCTTC.

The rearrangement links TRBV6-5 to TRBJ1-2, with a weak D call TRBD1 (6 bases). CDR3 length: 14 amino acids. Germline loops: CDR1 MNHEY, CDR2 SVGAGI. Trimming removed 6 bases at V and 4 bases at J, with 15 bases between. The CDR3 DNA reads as TGTGCCAGCAGGCCCGGGACAAACGTCTATGGCTACACCTTC. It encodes CASRPGTNVYGYTF.

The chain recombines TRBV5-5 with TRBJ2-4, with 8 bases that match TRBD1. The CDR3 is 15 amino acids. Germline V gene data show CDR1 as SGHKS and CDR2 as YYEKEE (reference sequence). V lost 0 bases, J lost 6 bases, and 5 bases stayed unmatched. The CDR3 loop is CASSLGGQGGNIQYF. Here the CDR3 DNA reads TGTGCCAGCAGCTTGGGTGGACAGGGCGGAAACATTCAGTACTTC.

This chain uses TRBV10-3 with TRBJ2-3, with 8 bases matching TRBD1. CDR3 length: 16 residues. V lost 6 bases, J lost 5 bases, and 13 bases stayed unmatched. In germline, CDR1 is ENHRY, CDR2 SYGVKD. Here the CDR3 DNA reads TGTGCCATCAGCGACCCAGGGGGCTTTGAGAAAGATACGCAGTATTTT. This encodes CAISDPGGFEKDTQYF.

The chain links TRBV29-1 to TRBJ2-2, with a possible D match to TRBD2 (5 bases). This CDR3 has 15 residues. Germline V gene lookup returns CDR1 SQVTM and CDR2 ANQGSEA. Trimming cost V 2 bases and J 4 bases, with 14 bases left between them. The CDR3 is CSVELASFRTGELFF. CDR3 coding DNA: TGCAGCGTTGAACTAGCAAGTTTTCGCACCGGGGAGCTGTTTTTT.